These T cell receptor beta chains were read from a single sample in a study of blood T cell repertoires in COVID-19. Measured with immunoSEQ multiplex PCR; TCRdb has only the in-frame clones, and not every one. The sample gives some 80,000 clones, roughly 80% of which show up once; about 10% is in the top ten. The sequencing sample was made of peripheral blood. These receptor sequences come from a human donor in a cohort sampled during active COVID-19. The CDR3 runs from the conserved cysteine through the conserved F or W. Fields, in order: D gene, V gene, J gene, clone size, CDR3 protein, CDR3 DNA. D genes are given only for firm matches. Some rows have no size entry. The others give once, few or many, or a class for an expanded clone.

>.|TRBV2|TRBJ2-5|.
CASTLQETQYF
TGTGCCAGCACCTTGCAAGAGACCCAGTACTTC
>.|TRBV11-2|TRBJ2-7|.
CASSKVGPYEQYF
TGTGCCAGCAGCAAAGTGGGGCCCTACGAGCAGTACTTC
>.|TRBV4-2|TRBJ1-5|few
CASSQGSLQAQHF
TGTGCCAGCAGCCAAGGGTCCCTACAGGCCCAGCATTTT
>.|TRBV19|TRBJ2-7|.
CASSISGIYEQYF
TGTGCCAGTAGTATATCAGGCATCTACGAGCAGTACTTC
>.|TRBV10-3|TRBJ1-4|.
CAISGGGGELFF
TGTGCCATCAGTGGAGGTGGGGGGGAACTGTTTTTT
>.|TRBV6-1|TRBJ1-4|.
CASSDSRRATNEKLFF
TGTGCCAGCAGTGATTCACGGAGAGCAACTAATGAAAAACTGTTTTTT
>TRBD1|TRBV3-1/TRBV3-2|TRBJ1-2|.
CASSPGQGVRAGYTF
TGTGCCAGCAGCCCGGGACAGGGAGTTCGGGCAGGCTACACCTTC
>TRBD2|TRBV5-1|TRBJ2-7|.
CASSLRQGGTYEQYF
TGCGCCAGCAGCTTGCGCCAGGGAGGGACCTACGAGCAGTACTTC
>.|TRBV5-1|TRBJ2-6|.
CASSLEGDSGANVLTF
TGCGCCAGCAGCTTGGAAGGAGACTCTGGGGCCAACGTCCTGACTTTC
>.|TRBV3-1/TRBV3-2|TRBJ2-7|.
CASSQDVGRGYYEQYF
TGTGCCAGCAGCCAAGACGTGGGGCGGGGCTACTACGAGCAGTACTTC
>TRBD1|TRBV11-3|TRBJ2-1|.
CASRSGTVSYNEQFF
TGTGCCAGCAGATCCGGGACAGTCTCCTACAATGAGCAGTTCTTC
>TRBD2|TRBV3-1/TRBV3-2|TRBJ2-5|.
CASSRLATETQYF
TGTGCCAGCAGCCGACTAGCAACGGAGACCCAGTACTTC
>.|TRBV19|TRBJ2-2|.
CASSISVGVGELFF
TGTGCCAGTAGTATATCAGTAGGAGTCGGGGAGCTGTTTTTT
>TRBD1|TRBV5-6|TRBJ1-2|.
CASSLPTGTFYGYTF
TGTGCCAGCAGCTTGCCGACAGGGACTTTCTATGGCTACACCTTC
>TRBD1|TRBV5-4|TRBJ2-7|.
CASSRRTRGQYEQYF
TGTGCCAGCAGCCGCCGGACCAGGGGGCAGTACGAGCAGTACTTC
>.|TRBV5-1|TRBJ2-7|.
CASSLDTGLSYEQYF
TGCGCCAGCAGCTTGGATACCGGACTGAGCTACGAGCAGTACTTC
>.|TRBV4-2|TRBJ2-2|.
CASSQEAGTRGGELFF
TGTGCCAGCAGCCAAGAGGCGGGGACGCGGGGCGGGGAGCTGTTTTTT
>.|TRBV11-3|TRBJ2-7|.
CASSDSSGYEQYF
TGTGCCAGCAGCGATAGTTCAGGATACGAGCAGTACTTC
>TRBD2|TRBV9|TRBJ2-1|.
CASSVGRGLLALDEQFF
TGTGCCAGCAGCGTAGGTAGGGGACTACTCGCTTTGGATGAGCAGTTCTTC
>.|TRBV2|TRBJ2-7|.
CASGGQGLSYEQYF
TGTGCCAGCGGTGGGCAGGGGCTCTCCTACGAGCAGTACTTC
>.|TRBV5-4|TRBJ1-4|.
CASSGGRGGNEKLFF
TGTGCCAGCAGCGGGGGGCGCGGGGGGAATGAAAAACTGTTTTTT
>TRBD1|TRBV2|TRBJ1-2|.
CASSLIQGYGYTF
TGTGCCAGCAGCCTTATACAGGGGTACGGCTACACCTTC
>.|TRBV6-4|TRBJ1-1|.
CASSDYRVPPLNTEAFF
TGTGCCAGCAGTGACTACAGGGTGCCCCCCCTGAACACTGAAGCTTTCTTT
>.|TRBV2|TRBJ2-2|.
CASSESRTGTGELFF
TGTGCCAGCAGTGAGTCACGGACGGGGACCGGGGAGCTGTTTTTT
>.|TRBV3-1/TRBV3-2|TRBJ2-3|.
CASSQGVAATTDTQYF
TGTGCCAGCAGCCAAGGGGTAGCGGCAACAACAGATACGCAGTATTTT
>TRBD1|TRBV6-5|TRBJ1-5|.
CASSPETGDQPQHF
TGTGCCAGCAGTCCGGAGACAGGGGATCAGCCCCAGCATTTT
>.|TRBV5-1|TRBJ2-1|few
CASSLDSGYNEQFF
TGCGCCAGCAGCTTGGATAGCGGCTACAATGAGCAGTTCTTC
>.|TRBV5-1|TRBJ1-2|.
CASRLDSYGYTF
TGCGCCAGCAGACTCGACAGCTATGGCTACACCTTC
>TRBD2|TRBV2|TRBJ2-1|once
CASSFSGSAYNEQFF
TGTGCCAGCAGTTTTAGCGGGAGCGCTTACAATGAGCAGTTCTTC
>.|TRBV19|TRBJ1-2|.
CASSIDFLGSYGYTF
TGTGCCAGTAGTATAGATTTCCTCGGGAGCTATGGCTACACCTTC
>.|TRBV7-3|TRBJ2-6|.
CASSLTPTSAGANVLTF
TGTGCCAGCAGCTTAACGCCTACTAGTGCAGGGGCCAACGTCCTGACTTTC
>.|TRBV15|TRBJ1-4|.
CATSREQNEKLFF
TGTGCCACCAGCAGAGAACAAAATGAAAAACTGTTTTTT
>.|TRBV10-2|TRBJ1-2|.
CASRPVPEANYGYTF
TGCGCCAGCAGGCCCGTACCGGAGGCGAACTATGGCTACACCTTC
>TRBD2|TRBV15|TRBJ2-1|.
CATSRRTSGAYNEQFF
TGTGCCACCAGCAGACGAACTAGCGGGGCGTACAATGAGCAGTTCTTC
>.|TRBV7-8|TRBJ2-7|few
CASSPPRRVAPSYEQYF
TGTGCCAGCAGCCCCCCACGGCGGGTAGCGCCATCCTACGAGCAGTACTTC
>TRBD1|TRBV5-1|TRBJ2-1|.
CASSPTGGNEQFF
TGCGCCAGCAGCCCCACAGGGGGCAATGAGCAGTTCTTC
>TRBD2|TRBV9|TRBJ2-5|.
CASSVGRAGGLIETQYF
TGTGCCAGCAGCGTAGGCCGAGCGGGAGGCTTAATCGAGACCCAGTACTTC
>.|TRBV6-5|TRBJ1-5|.
CASSYGRGQPQHF
TGTGCCAGCAGTTACGGCAGGGGTCAGCCCCAGCATTTT
>.|TRBV29-1|TRBJ2-2|once
CSVDLSNTGELFF
TGCAGCGTTGATCTGTCGAACACCGGGGAGCTGTTTTTT
>.|TRBV18|TRBJ1-4|.
CASSPTGGGEKLFF
TGTGCCAGCTCACCAACTGGGGGCGGTGAAAAACTGTTTTTT
>.|TRBV21-1|TRBJ1-6|once
CASSKEGRADSYNSPLHF
TGTGCCAGCAGCAAAGAGGGCAGGGCGGACTCCTATAATTCACCCCTCCACTTT
>TRBD2|TRBV6-2/TRBV6-3|TRBJ2-1|.
CASSSAGLGGYEQFF
TGTGCCAGCAGCTCCGCGGGACTAGGAGGCTATGAGCAGTTCTTC
>.|TRBV2|TRBJ1-5|.
CASSTRQSNQPQHF
TGTGCCAGCTCAACCAGACAGAGCAATCAGCCCCAGCATTTT
>.|TRBV20-1|TRBJ1-2|.
CSARSDRGYTF
TGCAGTGCTAGATCCGACAGGGGCTACACCTTC
>TRBD1|TRBV6-5|TRBJ1-4|.
CASSYGTGGLEKLFF
TGTGCCAGCAGTTACGGGACAGGGGGCTTAGAAAAACTGTTTTTT
>TRBD2|TRBV7-2|TRBJ2-3|once
CASSLDGGRGDTQYF
TGTGCCAGCAGCTTGGATGGAGGGAGGGGAGATACGCAGTATTTT
>.|TRBV11-1|TRBJ2-2|.
CASSLIRAGELFF
TGTGCCAGCAGCTTAATCAGGGCCGGGGAGCTGTTTTTT
>TRBD2|TRBV6-5|TRBJ2-1|.
CASRLAGGPEFF
TGTGCCAGCAGGCTAGCGGGGGGGCCCGAGTTCTTC
>TRBD1|TRBV7-9|TRBJ1-1|few
CASTDRGPATEAFF
TGTGCCAGCACAGACAGGGGGCCGGCCACTGAAGCTTTCTTT
>TRBD2|TRBV6-2/TRBV6-3|TRBJ2-3|.
CASSSVAGGSDTQYF
TGTGCCAGCAGTTCGGTGGCGGGAGGGTCAGATACGCAGTATTTT
>TRBD2|TRBV5-1|TRBJ2-7|.
CASSLGQGGAYEQYF
TGCGCCAGCAGCTTGGGTCAGGGAGGGGCCTACGAGCAGTACTTC
>.|TRBV3-1/TRBV3-2|TRBJ1-6|.
CASSLGMGENSPLHF
TGTGCCAGCAGCTTAGGGATGGGAGAAAATTCACCCCTCCACTTT
>TRBD2|TRBV24-1|TRBJ2-2|.
CATSYHGGTGELFF
TGTGCCACCAGTTACCACGGGGGGACCGGGGAGCTGTTTTTT
>.|TRBV28|TRBJ2-6|.
CASHDVRGSGANVLTF
TGTGCCAGCCACGATGTACGGGGGTCTGGGGCCAACGTCCTGACTTTC
>.|TRBV28|TRBJ2-3|.
CASSPRWFRQYF
TGTGCCAGCAGTCCCCGTTGGTTTAGGCAGTATTTT
>.|TRBV6-5|TRBJ2-2|.
CATLKDWRDTGELFF
TGTGCCACTCTCAAGGACTGGCGAGACACCGGGGAGCTGTTTTTT
>.|TRBV2|TRBJ1-4|.
CASTTEPSNEKLFF
TGTGCCAGCACGACAGAACCAAGTAATGAAAAACTGTTTTTT
>TRBD2|TRBV28|TRBJ2-7|.
CASSTGTSGSPYEQYF
TGTGCCAGCAGCACCGGGACTAGCGGGAGTCCATACGAGCAGTACTTC